What follows are 15 T cell receptor beta chains derived from one specimen sequenced in a study of T cells in Graves' hyperthyroidism and ophthalmopathy. Using RNA transcripts as the source, TCR beta CDR3 regions were amplified. A set of HTBI primers served as the primers for a first-round RT-PCR of the TCR CDR3. TCRdb called the multiplex PCR reads again in MiXCR, with one record for every CDR3 protein. The profile shows over 350,000 distinct CDR3 sequences, roughly 14% of them singletons. Specimen: blood. Receptor source: a man between 18 and 35 years old with Graves' ophthalmopathy.

This clonotype was recorded at least ten times. The DNA for the CDR3 is TGTGCCAGTAGTATAGATCGAGTGGGAGCCAAAAACATTCAGTACTTC. Translating it yields CASSIDRVGAKNIQYF. J is TRBJ2-4 and V is TRBV19; no clear D. Trimming left V 0 bases short and J 0 bases short, with 9 bases between. CDR3 length equals 16 residues. Germline V gives CDR1 LNHDA, CDR2 SQIVND (reference sequence). Complete variable domain (other parts from reference TRBV19 and TRBJ2-4): DGGITQSPKYLFRKEGQNVTLSCEQNLNHDAMYWYRQDPGQGLRLIYYSQIVNDFQKGDIAEGYSVSREKKESFPLTVTSAQKNPTAFYLCASSIDRVGAKNIQYFGAGTRLSVL.

V is TRBV27 and J is TRBJ2-2; D unclear. V was pared by 6 bases and J by 5 bases, with 7 bases between. CDR3 size: 12 residues. Germline lookup yields CDR1 MNHEY and CDR2 SMNVEV (reference sequence). The CDR3 region is CASRDFTGELFF. For the CDR3, the DNA is TGTGCCAGCAGGGATTTTACCGGGGAGCTGTTTTTT.

This chain connects TRBV11-2 to TRBJ2-2; D not certain. Trimming removed 3 bases at V and 0 bases at J, with 8 bases between. This CDR3 is 15 amino acids long. Germline CDR1 and CDR2: SGHAT and FQNNGV. Here the CDR3 DNA reads TGTGCCAGCAGCTTTATTGTTACGAACACCGGGGAGCTGTTTTTT. This codes for CASSFIVTNTGELFF.

This clonotype was counted ten times or more. The chain has TRBV29-1 and TRBJ2-3, with 16 bases aligning to TRBD2. The CDR3 is 20 residues long. Per germline, CDR1 SQVTM and CDR2 ANQGSEA. V shed 1 base, J shed 4 bases, and the junction held 14 bases outside the gene matches. Here the CDR3 DNA reads TGCAGCGTTGAAGGGTGGTTCGGGACTAGCGGGAGGGTCAGGGCAGATACGCAGTATTTT. This encodes CSVEGWFGTSGRVRADTQYF.

This clonotype was observed once. The chain is built from TRBV24-1 and TRBJ2-1; D ambiguous. The CDR3 consists of 14 residues. Trimming removed 4 bases from V and 4 bases from J, with 10 bases in between. Germline CDR1 and CDR2: KGHDR and SFDVKD. The CDR3 nucleotides read TGTGCCACCAGTGACCCTGACGGATACAATGAGCAGTTCTTC. Protein product: CATSDPDGYNEQFF.

This clonotype has just a few counts. This chain joins TRBV7-6 and TRBJ2-1; 14 nucleotides agree with TRBD2. Germline CDR1 reads SGHVS; CDR2 reads FNYEAQ. This CDR3 spans 17 amino acids. V shed 1 base and J 9 bases; nucleotides not matched to a gene: 8. This CDR3 is CASSLEAGTSGRGEQFF. The CDR3, as DNA: TGTGCCAGCAGCTTAGAAGCGGGGACTAGCGGGAGAGGTGAGCAGTTCTTC.

There are many counts of this clonotype. The rearrangement uses TRBV29-1 and TRBJ2-1, with 12 bases matching TRBD2. CDR1 SQVTM and CDR2 ANQGSEA come from the germline V gene. CDR3 length: 14 residues. Losses at the gene ends were 7 bases for V and 7 bases for J; bases not matched to a gene: 8. The CDR3 protein is CSAGLAGGQNEQFF. Written as DNA, the CDR3 is TGCAGCGCGGGCCTAGCGGGGGGGCAAAATGAGCAGTTCTTC.

This clonotype was counted ten times or more. The chain combines TRBV20-1 with TRBJ1-2; 8 nucleotides match TRBD1. The CDR3 runs 16 residues. J was trimmed by 3 bases and V by 0 bases; bases with no gene match: 9. In germline, CDR1 is DFQATT, CDR2 SNEGSKA (reference sequence). Here the CDR3 reads CSAREKQDRGYYGYTF. The CDR3 DNA is TGCAGTGCTAGAGAGAAACAAGACAGGGGCTACTATGGCTACACCTTC.

This clonotype was counted between two and nine times. This chain joins TRBV12-3 or TRBV12-4 and TRBJ2-2; 8 nucleotides match TRBD2. This CDR3 has 17 amino acids. Unmatched junction bases numbered 8, after V lost 1 base and J lost 4 bases. The CDR3 bases are TGTGCCAGCAGTTTAGACTGGGGGGCGGGGGGCACCGGGGAGCTGTTTTTT. Translating it yields CASSLDWGAGGTGELFF.

This clonotype showed up many times. The chain is built from TRBV27 and TRBJ2-1; 9 bases align to TRBD1. The germline CDR1 and CDR2 sequences are MNHEY and SMNVEV (reference sequence). Losses at the gene ends were 5 bases for V and 8 bases for J; bases not matched to a gene: 10. The CDR3 spans 15 residues. CDR3 sequence (DNA): TGTGCCAGCAGTCTGCCACAGGGGGCCGGGGATGAGCAGTTCTTC. Its protein is CASSLPQGAGDEQFF.

This clonotype was recorded at least ten times. The CDR3 sequence is CATSERETQYF. The CDR3 DNA is TGTGCCACCAGTGAACGAGAGACCCAGTACTTC. The rearrangement uses TRBV24-1 and TRBJ2-5; D is uncertain. V lost 4 bases and J 4 bases, leaving 3 bases between the germline ends. This CDR3 comprises 11 residues. CDR1 and CDR2 (germline): KGHDR, SFDVKD.

This clonotype has at least ten counts. The chain employs TRBV7-8 and TRBJ2-7; D remains ambiguous. Germline CDR1 SGHVS, CDR2 FQNEAQ. This CDR3 has 11 amino acids. Trimming took off 4 bases at V and 3 bases at J, with 4 bases between the two ends. The CDR3 sequence: CASSSYYEQYF. The CDR3 nucleotides read TGTGCCAGCAGCTCCTACTACGAGCAGTACTTC.

This clonotype was seen a few times. The chain employs TRBV4-2 and TRBJ1-4; no clear D gene. The V gene lost 6 bases and the J gene lost 6 bases, with 8 bases spanning the gap. CDR1 and CDR2 (germline): LGHNA, YNFKEQ. This CDR3 is built from 12 residues. CDR3 amino acids: CASSPEDEKLFF. The CDR3 region has the DNA TGTGCCAGCAGTCCGGAGGATGAAAAACTGTTTTTT.

In its sample, this clonotype was seen many times. The V gene is TRBV28, the J gene TRBJ2-1; the D is unclear. The CDR3 has 11 amino acids. Germline V gene data show CDR1 as MDHEN and CDR2 as SYDVKM. V was clipped by 7 bases and J by 10 bases, with 11 bases between them. The CDR3: CASTRGREQFF. The CDR3 DNA is TGTGCCAGCACCAGAGGACGGGAGCAGTTCTTC. The full variable domain, rest sourced from reference TRBV28 and TRBJ2-1, is DVKVTQSSRYLVKRTGEKVFLECVQDMDHENMFWYRQDPGLGLRLIYFSYDVKMKEKGDIPEGYSVSREKKERFSLILESASTNQTSMYLCASTRGREQFFGPGTRLTVL.

The J gene is TRBJ1-6, the V gene TRBV7-3, with 9 nucleotides matching TRBD1. Germline V gives CDR1 SGHTA, CDR2 FQGTGA. Unmatched junction bases numbered 10, after V lost 7 bases and J lost 9 bases. This CDR3 has 15 amino acids. CDR3 amino acids: CASILTGTGPSPLHF. The CDR3 nucleotides read TGTGCCAGCATCCTTACCGGGACAGGGCCTTCACCCCTCCACTTT.